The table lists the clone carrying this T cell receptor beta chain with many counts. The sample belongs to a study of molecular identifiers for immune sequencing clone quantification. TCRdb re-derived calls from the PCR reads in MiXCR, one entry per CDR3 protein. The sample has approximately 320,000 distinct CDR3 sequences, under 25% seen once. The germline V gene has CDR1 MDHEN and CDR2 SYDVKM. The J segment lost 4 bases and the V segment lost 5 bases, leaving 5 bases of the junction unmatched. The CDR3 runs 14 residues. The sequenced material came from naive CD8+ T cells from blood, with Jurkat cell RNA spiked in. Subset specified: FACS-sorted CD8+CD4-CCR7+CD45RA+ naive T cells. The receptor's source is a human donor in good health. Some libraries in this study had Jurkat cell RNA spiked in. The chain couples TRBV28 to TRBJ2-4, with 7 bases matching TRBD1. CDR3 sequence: CASSEEGQKNIQYF. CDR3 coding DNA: TGTGCCAGCAGTGAAGAGGGACAGAAAAACATTCAGTACTTC.